This note documents a single T cell receptor (beta chain) sequence. V lost 6 bases and J lost 5; bases outside the gene matches: 3. The CDR3 is 13 residues long. CDR1 is KGHSH, CDR2 LQKENI, per germline. This sample is drawn from a study of blood T cell repertoires in COVID-19. Clones were read by immunoSEQ multiplex PCR, and TCRdb kept only the in-frame ones, dropping some. The sample has roughly 230,000 clones, 83% seen once. The chain joins TRBV18 to TRBJ2-7; 11 bases fit TRBD1. Sequences were obtained from peripheral blood. This clonotype was sampled from a human donor in a cohort sampled during active COVID-19. The CDR3 DNA follows: TGTGCCAGCTCCTGGACAGGGGGCGACGAGCAGTACTTC. Its translation is CASSWTGGDEQYF.